A single sample is the source of the 23 T cell receptor beta chains below, sequenced in a study of control samples from healthy donors and cancer patients. Repertoires were generated with immunoSEQ multiplex PCR, while TCRdb's copy carries only in-frame clones and drops some. The sample has roughly 32,000 clones, approximately 86% seen once. Sequenced material: PBMCs. These receptors originate from a woman in her thirties or forties with lung cancer.

This clone is a singleton in its sample. The chain couples TRBV14 to TRBJ2-2, with D tentatively TRBD2 (6 bases). The CDR3 sequence is 15 residues long. CDR1 and CDR2 from the germline V gene are SGHDN and FVKESK. V lost 1 base to trimming and J lost 6 bases, with 12 bases between them. Written as DNA, the CDR3 is TGTGCCAGCAGCCAAGGGGGAGGCCTCCCCGGGGAGCTGTTTTTT. Amino acid sequence: CASSQGGGLPGELFF.

This chain links TRBV6-4 with TRBJ1-1; no clear D gene. The V end lost 10 bases, the J end lost 2 bases, and 14 bases lay between the germline ends. This CDR3 spans 13 amino acids. Germline CDR1 reads MRHNA; CDR2 reads SNTAGT. The CDR3 DNA reads TGTGCCAACCCAGGCTGGGGTAACACTGAAGCTTTCTTT. It encodes CANPGWGNTEAFF.

The chain employs TRBV11-2 and TRBJ2-3, with TRBD2 identical over 8 bases. CDR3 size: 16 residues. Trimming took 1 base from V and 5 from J; bases not matched to a gene: 8. CDR1 is SGHAT, CDR2 FQNNGV, per germline. The DNA for the CDR3 is TGTGCCAGCAGCTTAGGAAGTAGCGGGGTGGAAGATACGCAGTATTTT. Translation: CASSLGSSGVEDTQYF.

This chain links TRBV6-5 with TRBJ2-7; D is unresolved. Trimming left V 0 bases short and J 3 bases short, with 9 bases between. Germline V gives CDR1 MNHEY, CDR2 SVGAGI. The CDR3 sequence is 14 residues long. CDR3 nucleotide sequence: TGTGCCAGCAGTTACTCGTACGTAAACTACGAGCAGTACTTC. This sequence encodes CASSYSYVNYEQYF.

The J gene is TRBJ2-1, the V gene TRBV7-3, with TRBD2 as a possible D gene (6 bases). Germline values: CDR1 SGHTA, CDR2 FQGTGA. Deletions cut 0 bases from V and 2 bases from J, with 8 bases between. The CDR3 has 15 residues. The CDR3 is CASSLTAGTYNEQFF. DNA of the CDR3: TGTGCCAGCAGCTTAACGGCGGGGACCTACAATGAGCAGTTCTTC.

The rearrangement uses TRBV25-1 and TRBJ1-3, with a tentative D call TRBD1 (5 bases). V lost 5 bases, J lost 4 bases, and 12 bases lay in between. This CDR3 region has 14 residues. The germline V gene has CDR1 MGHDK and CDR2 SYGVNS. CDR3 DNA sequence: TGTGCCAGCAGTCCTCCCAGGGAAGGAAACACCATATATTTT. This sequence encodes CASSPPREGNTIYF.

This chain connects TRBV14 to TRBJ1-1; D unclear. CDR1 and CDR2 (germline): SGHDN, FVKESK. There are 14 residues in the CDR3. The V end was cut by 1 base, the J end by 1 base, with 7 bases between. CDR3 protein: CASSQGTENTEAFF. As DNA, the CDR3 is TGTGCCAGCAGCCAAGGTACCGAGAACACTGAAGCTTTCTTT.

CDR3 coding DNA: TGTGCCTGGAGAAAGGGGACCGCTTCTAACTATGGCTACACCTTC. Its protein is CAWRKGTASNYGYTF. V and J are TRBV30 and TRBJ1-2, with D perhaps matching TRBD1 (5 bases). V lost 3 bases and J 0 bases, leaving 14 bases between the germline ends. Germline values: CDR1 GTSNPN, CDR2 SVGIG (reference sequence). The CDR3 runs to 15 residues.

This chain uses TRBV5-1 with TRBJ1-2, with 7 bases aligning to TRBD1. The CDR3 runs 13 residues. Trimming removed 2 bases from V and 8 bases from J; junction bases left unmatched: 6. Germline-derived CDR1 and CDR2 are SGHRS and YFSETQ. The CDR3 region is CASSFARGQGYTF. The CDR3 DNA is TGCGCCAGCAGCTTTGCGAGGGGGCAGGGCTACACCTTC.

The rearrangement joins TRBV5-4 to TRBJ1-2; 10 positions agree with TRBD1. The CDR3 extends over 17 amino acids. Trimming removed 3 bases from V and 4 bases from J; junction bases left unmatched: 12. Looked up from germline, CDR1 is SGHNT and CDR2 is YYREEE (reference sequence). The chain's CDR3 is CASSSPGQGRGVYGYTF. The CDR3 coding sequence is TGTGCCAGCAGCTCGCCGGGACAGGGGAGAGGGGTCTATGGCTACACCTTC. Supplemented by reference TRBV5-4 and TRBJ1-2, the full variable domain reads ETGVTQSPTHLIKTRGQQVTLRCSSQSGHNTVSWYQQALGQGPQFIFQYYREEENGRGNFPPRFSGLQFPNYSSELNVNALELDDSALYLCASSSPGQGRGVYGYTFGSGTRLTVV.

The chain uses TRBV6-5 and TRBJ2-6; D gene ambiguous. Looked up from germline, CDR1 is MNHEY and CDR2 is SVGAGI. The CDR3 covers 14 residues. Trimming stripped 4 bases from V and 1 base from J, with 5 bases between. CDR3 residues: CASSWESGANVLTF. In nucleotides, the CDR3 is TGTGCCAGCAGTTGGGAATCTGGGGCCAACGTCCTGACTTTC.

As DNA, the CDR3 is TGTGCCATCAGGGGGGGGCAGGGCACTGAAGCTTTCTTT. This translates into CAIRGGQGTEAFF. The chain recombines TRBV10-3 with TRBJ1-1, with a tentative D call TRBD1 (6 bases). Trimming cost V 6 bases and J 4 bases, with 12 bases left between them. CDR1 is ENHRY, CDR2 SYGVKD, per germline. This CDR3 is 13 amino acids long.

The rearrangement joins TRBV10-1 to TRBJ2-2, with TRBD2 matching 14 bases. CDR1 is WNHNN and CDR2 is SYGVQD in the germline V gene (reference sequence). The CDR3 is 16 residues long. V gave up 8 bases and J gave up 0 bases; unmatched junction bases: 2. Here the CDR3 reads CASGTSGGTNTGELFF. DNA of the CDR3: TGCGCCAGCGGGACTAGCGGGGGAACGAACACCGGGGAGCTGTTTTTT.

This clone has only one observation. The chain has TRBV19 and TRBJ1-5; TRBD1 aligns across 8 bases. With 10 bases clipped from V and 2 bases from J, the junction kept 7 bases outside the gene matches. The V gene's germline CDR1 is LNHDA and CDR2 SQIVND (reference sequence). The CDR3 loop spans 14 amino acids. The DNA for the CDR3 is TGTGCCACCTCGGACAGGGCGGGCAATCAGCCCCAGCATTTT. Amino acids: CATSDRAGNQPQHF.

The gene calls are TRBV21-1 and TRBJ1-4. TRBV21-1 is classified as a pseudogene. The CDR3 extends over 16 amino acids. In DNA, the CDR3 is TGTGCCAGCAGCGCGGGTCCCGGGAACGATAATGAAAAACTGTTTTTT. As protein: CASSAGPGNDNEKLFF.

The chain carries TRBV28 and TRBJ2-5, with unresolved D. Germline lookup yields CDR1 MDHEN and CDR2 SYDVKM. The CDR3 spans 12 residues. Trimming took off 1 base at V and 5 bases at J, with 5 bases between the two ends. This CDR3 is CASSLLRETQYF. CDR3 nucleotide sequence: TGTGCCAGCAGTTTATTGAGGGAGACCCAGTACTTC.

This chain links TRBV5-1 with TRBJ1-6; no clear D gene. The germline V and J ends were trimmed by 3 bases and 9 bases, with 13 bases remaining between them. The CDR3 length is 14 residues. Germline-derived CDR1 and CDR2 are SGHRS and YFSETQ. For the CDR3, the DNA is TGCGCCAGCAGCTCGGACGACCTAGGTTCACCCCTCCACTTT. Translated: CASSSDDLGSPLHF.

The CDR3 sequence: CASSQMGVRQGGEKLFF. The CDR3 DNA is TGCGCCAGCAGCCAGATGGGAGTCCGGCAGGGCGGTGAAAAACTGTTTTTT. The chain couples TRBV4-1 to TRBJ1-4; TRBD1 is a possible D gene (5 bases). From germline, CDR1 is MGHRA and CDR2 YSYEKL. This CDR3 has 17 amino acids. V was shortened by 3 bases and J by 7 bases, with 21 bases between the two germline ends.

This chain connects TRBV7-9 to TRBJ2-5, with 8 bases lining up with TRBD2. Germline CDR1 SEHNR, CDR2 FQNEAQ (reference sequence). Losses at the gene ends were 2 bases for V and 4 bases for J; bases not matched to a gene: 6. The CDR3 is 15 residues long. DNA of the CDR3: TGTGCCAGCAGCTTACGGACTAGCCGGATAGAGACCCAGTACTTC. It specifies CASSLRTSRIETQYF.

The chain has TRBV6-5 and TRBJ1-1; D may be TRBD1 (5 bases). The CDR3 contains 14 residues. Germline CDR1 reads MNHEY; CDR2 reads SVGAGI. The V end was cut by 0 bases, the J end by 3 bases, with 8 bases between. CDR3 amino acids: CASSYSKGYTEAFF. CDR3 DNA sequence: TGTGCCAGCAGTTACTCTAAGGGGTACACTGAAGCTTTCTTT.

The chain employs TRBV5-5 and TRBJ2-2, with 8 bases matching TRBD1. V gave up 3 bases and J gave up 3 bases; unmatched junction bases: 4. The V gene's germline CDR1 is SGHKS and CDR2 YYEKEE (reference sequence). The CDR3 consists of 15 residues. The CDR3 sequence: CASSSGGADTGELFF. CDR3 DNA: TGTGCCAGCAGCTCAGGGGGCGCGGACACCGGGGAGCTGTTTTTT.

The CDR3 is CASSLSKKTEAFF. CDR3 coding DNA: TGTGCCAGCAGTTTATCGAAAAAGACTGAAGCTTTCTTT. The V call is TRBV27, the J call TRBJ1-1; D ambiguous. Trimming removed 0 bases from V and 5 bases from J, with 7 bases in between. This CDR3 region has 13 residues. Germline loops: CDR1 MNHEY, CDR2 SMNVEV (reference sequence).

This clone was found once. The gene calls are TRBV13 and TRBJ1-5; weak D call: TRBD1 (6 bases). CDR1 and CDR2 (germline): PRHDT, FYEKMQ (reference sequence). The CDR3 is 14 amino acids. Trimming cost V 3 bases and J 5 bases, with 11 bases left between them. The CDR3 sequence: CASSFGGRDQPQHF. CDR3 bases: TGTGCCAGCAGCTTTGGGGGGCGCGATCAGCCCCAGCATTTT.